This passage covers 22 T cell receptor beta chains from one sample sequenced in a study of shared clonotypes between healthy human individuals. Measured with immunoSEQ multiplex PCR; TCRdb has only the in-frame clones, and not every one. The sample holds some 2 million clones, 85% to 95% seen once. Material for sequencing was naive CD4+ T cells sorted from blood. Subset reported: CD45RA+ positively selected. All receptors come from a man aged 18 to 29 in good health.

This chain joins TRBV9 and TRBJ2-1, with TRBD2 matching 15 bases. CDR3 length: 21 residues. Germline-derived CDR1 and CDR2 are SGDLS and YYNGEE. Trimming took 3 bases from V and 0 from J; bases not matched to a gene: 13. CDR3 protein: CASSGSPRTSGRALSYNEQFF. The CDR3 coding sequence is TGTGCCAGCAGCGGTTCTCCCAGGACTAGCGGGAGGGCCCTCTCCTACAATGAGCAGTTCTTC.

On this clone itself: Possible read error: a much larger clone is one base away. Other DNA sequences in the sample encode the same CDR3. V gene TRBV7-2 combines with J gene TRBJ2-7; D uncertain. This CDR3 is 12 amino acids long. Trimming cost V 2 bases and J 2 bases, with 4 bases left between them. Germline V lookup: CDR1 SGHTA, CDR2 FQGNSA. CDR3 sequence reads: CASSLLPYEQYF. CDR3 DNA sequence: TGTGCCAGCAGCTTACTGCCCTACGAGCAGTACTTC.

The chain couples TRBV11-2 to TRBJ2-3, with D perhaps given as TRBD1 or TRBD2 (6 bases each). V shed 4 bases and J shed 6 bases, with 17 bases lying between them. The germline gives CDR1 SGHAT, CDR2 FQNNGV. This CDR3 spans 15 amino acids. The CDR3 loop reads CASSSIRGPRDTQYF. The CDR3 region has the DNA TGTGCCAGCAGCTCAATACGGGGGCCAAGGGATACGCAGTATTTT.

This rearrangement joins TRBV9 to TRBJ2-1; TRBD2 matches at 7 bases. The CDR3 sequence is 16 residues long. After removal of 0 bases from V and 6 bases from J, the junction contained 9 bases not matched to a gene. Germline values: CDR1 SGDLS, CDR2 YYNGEE. CDR3 region: CASSVGGLVPGNEQFF. The CDR3 region has the DNA TGTGCCAGCAGCGTAGGTGGACTAGTCCCGGGCAATGAGCAGTTCTTC.

The rearrangement uses TRBV28 and TRBJ1-1; 7 bases agree with TRBD1. Losses at the gene ends were 3 bases for V and 3 bases for J; bases not matched to a gene: 7. This CDR3 contains 15 residues. Germline V gene data show CDR1 as MDHEN and CDR2 as SYDVKM. The CDR3 DNA sequence: TGTGCCAGCAGTTTTGCTGACAGGGTGGACACTGAAGCTTTCTTT. Amino acid sequence: CASSFADRVDTEAFF.

This chain connects TRBV10-2 to TRBJ1-1; D unresolved. With 2 bases removed from V and 0 bases from J, the gap between germline ends came to 16 bases. Germline CDR1 and CDR2: WSHSY and SAAADI. The CDR3 loop spans 17 amino acids. Here the CDR3 reads CASSEGSGVGMNTEAFF. The CDR3 nucleotides read TGCGCCAGCAGTGAGGGGTCGGGAGTGGGGATGAACACTGAAGCTTTCTTT.

The J gene is TRBJ2-5, the V gene TRBV15, with a tentative D call TRBD2 (6 bases). Germline loops: CDR1 LNHNV, CDR2 YYDKDF (reference sequence). The ends were cut back, 0 bases at V and 6 bases at J, with 17 bases in the middle. The CDR3 consists of 16 residues. The CDR3 here is CATSREASSSAKTQYF. For the CDR3, the DNA is TGTGCCACCAGCAGAGAGGCGAGTTCTAGCGCTAAGACCCAGTACTTC.

The gene calls are TRBV7-3 and TRBJ2-7; D remains unclear. V was pared by 2 bases and J by 2 bases, with 13 bases between. Germline CDR1 SGHTA, CDR2 FQGTGA. The length of the CDR3 is 15 residues. CDR3 bases: TGTGCCAGCAGCTTAGAAATGGGCCCCACCTACGAGCAGTACTTC. It specifies CASSLEMGPTYEQYF.

Regarding this clone: This CDR3 is also generated by other DNA sequences in the sample. V is TRBV6-1 and J is TRBJ1-2; 8 bases match TRBD1. V shed 6 bases, J shed 4 bases, and the junction held 4 bases outside the gene matches. Germline CDR1 and CDR2: MNHNS and SASEGT. This CDR3 contains 13 residues. The CDR3 sequence: CASSVTGGYGYTF. The CDR3 nucleotides read TGTGCCAGCAGCGTTACAGGGGGCTATGGCTACACCTTC.

V and J are TRBV19 and TRBJ1-5, with 8 bases that match TRBD1. CDR1 is LNHDA and CDR2 is SQIVND in the germline V gene (reference sequence). The V and J ends lost 9 bases and 2 bases, in that order; junction bases with no gene match: 15. The CDR3 loop spans 17 amino acids. The CDR3 DNA sequence: TGTGCCAGCCTTTATGTGGCAGGGGGCATGGGCAATCAGCCCCAGCATTTT. Its translation: CASLYVAGGMGNQPQHF.

This clone was seen only once. V gene TRBV28 combines with J gene TRBJ2-5; D possibly corresponds to TRBD1 (5 bases). This CDR3 is 14 amino acids long. Trimming cost V 3 bases and J 1 base, with 9 bases left between them. Germline CDR1 reads MDHEN; CDR2 reads SYDVKM. The CDR3 protein is CASSFRQPQETQYF. For the CDR3, the DNA is TGTGCCAGCAGTTTTCGACAGCCCCAAGAGACCCAGTACTTC.

V and J are TRBV5-6 and TRBJ1-1; no clear D gene. The CDR3 sequence is 14 residues long. Trimming removed 5 bases from V and 5 bases from J, with 16 bases in between. Germline V lookup: CDR1 SGHDT, CDR2 YYEEEE. The CDR3 protein is CASSPELGRTEAFF. The CDR3 nucleotides read TGTGCCAGCAGTCCCGAATTAGGCCGGACTGAAGCTTTCTTT.

This clone was seen just once. The rearrangement links TRBV6-4 to TRBJ2-2, with TRBD2 matching 8 bases. This CDR3 has 14 residues. With 4 bases clipped from V and 6 bases from J, the junction kept 4 bases outside the gene matches. CDR1 and CDR2 from the germline V gene are MRHNA and SNTAGT. Here the CDR3 DNA reads TGTGCCAGCAGTGCGAGCGGGGGTTCCGGGGAGCTGTTTTTT. Amino acids: CASSASGGSGELFF.

The chain links TRBV10-1 to TRBJ2-5; possible D gene TRBD2, 5 bases. Trimming left V 6 bases short and J 3 bases short, with 11 bases between. The CDR3 runs 13 residues. The germline CDR1 and CDR2 sequences are WNHNN and SYGVQD (reference sequence). CDR3 sequence reads: CASSREIEETQYF. The DNA of the CDR3 is TGCGCCAGCAGCCGGGAAATCGAAGAGACCCAGTACTTC.

The DNA of the CDR3 is TGTGCCAGCAGTTTAGGACAGGGGATGTCCTACGAGCAGTACTTC. Its protein is CASSLGQGMSYEQYF. The V gene is TRBV27, the J gene TRBJ2-7; 9 bases line up with TRBD1. There are 15 residues in the CDR3. The V gene end was trimmed by 2 bases and the J gene end by 1 base; junction bases not matched to a gene: 3. CDR1 MNHEY and CDR2 SMNVEV come from the germline V gene (reference sequence).

The chain employs TRBV30 and TRBJ2-7, with D uncertain. Trimming removed 2 bases at V and 0 bases at J, with 5 bases between. Germline V gives CDR1 GTSNPN, CDR2 SVGIG (reference sequence). This CDR3 has 12 residues. The CDR3 sequence is CAWSLDSYEQYF. The CDR3, as DNA: TGTGCCTGGAGTCTGGACTCCTACGAGCAGTACTTC.

This chain links TRBV30 with TRBJ2-2; D gene uncertain. The ends were cut back, 2 bases at V and 4 bases at J, with 8 bases in the middle. CDR3 size: 13 residues. Germline lookup yields CDR1 GTSNPN and CDR2 SVGIG (reference sequence). The CDR3 spells CAWSHWGTGELFF. The CDR3 region has the DNA TGTGCCTGGAGTCACTGGGGCACCGGGGAGCTGTTTTTT.

This chain connects TRBV7-2 to TRBJ2-1; TRBD2 agrees at 9 bases. The CDR3 loop spans 15 amino acids. Germline V gene data show CDR1 as SGHTA and CDR2 as FQGNSA. V was pared by 3 bases and J by 2 bases, with 2 bases of the junction left unmatched. In DNA form, the CDR3 reads TGTGCCAGCAGCTTGATAGCGGGAGCCTACAATGAGCAGTTCTTC. Translating it yields CASSLIAGAYNEQFF.

The chain combines TRBV14 with TRBJ2-7, with TRBD1 matching 9 bases. This CDR3 has 12 residues. V shed 4 bases and J 6 bases; nucleotides not matched to a gene: 1. The germline gives CDR1 SGHDN, CDR2 FVKESK. CDR3 amino acids: CASSRQGVEQYF. The CDR3 coding sequence is TGTGCCAGCAGCCGACAGGGGGTCGAGCAGTACTTC. Filled out from reference TRBV14 and TRBJ2-7, the complete variable domain reads EAGVTQFPSHSVIEKGQTVTLRCDPISGHDNLYWYRRVMGKEIKFLLHFVKESKQDESGMPNNRFLAERTGGTYSTLKVQPAELEDSGVYFCASSRQGVEQYFGPGTRLTVT.

This CDR3 reads CASSVTPYRGDGTDTQYF. DNA of the CDR3: TGCGCCAGCAGCGTCACGCCCTACAGGGGAGATGGCACAGATACGCAGTATTTT. The chain is built from TRBV5-1 and TRBJ2-3; 7 bases map to TRBD1. J gave up 1 base and V 4 bases, and 15 bases lay outside the gene matches. CDR1 SGHRS and CDR2 YFSETQ come from the germline V gene. The length of the CDR3 is 18 residues.

The gene calls are TRBV10-3 and TRBJ2-3; the match to TRBD2 covers 7 bases. Germline V CDR1 and CDR2: ENHRY, SYGVKD. The CDR3 loop spans 14 amino acids. Trimming took 10 bases from V and 6 from J; bases not matched to a gene: 13. The CDR3 region has the DNA TGTGCCACATCCAGGGACTCCGGGGGGGATACGCAGTATTTT. Translating it yields CATSRDSGGDTQYF.

A note on this clone: Other DNA sequences from this sample encode an identical CDR3 as well. V gene TRBV7-2 combines with J gene TRBJ1-3, with D hard to call. The CDR3 totals 12 residues. Between the trimmed V and J ends, which lost 5 bases and 3 bases, there was a span of 5 bases. Germline V gene data show CDR1 as SGHTA and CDR2 as FQGNSA. This chain's CDR3 is CASSPYGNTIYF. The DNA for the CDR3 is TGTGCCAGCAGCCCGTATGGAAACACCATATATTTT.